This T cell receptor beta chain was found in a study of blood T cell repertoires in COVID-19. The overall study: T cells, B-cell-depleted T cells, or PBMCs supplied cDNA or gDNA.

The V segment lost 5 bases and the J segment 0 bases; nucleotides outside the gene matches: 3. The CDR3 is made up of 15 amino acids. In germline, CDR1 is KGHDR, CDR2 SFDVKD. The table came from immunoSEQ multiplex PCR; TCRdb's copy has only in-frame clones and leaves some out. Of 90,000 to 100,000 clones in the sample, approximately 82% were seen once. This clonotype originated in a man aged 60 to 75 with acute or convalescent COVID-19. Specimen: peripheral blood. The gene calls are TRBV24-1 and TRBJ2-3; 8 bases line up with TRBD2. CDR3 DNA: TGTGCCACCAGTGCCGGGGGGGCTAGCACAGATACGCAGTATTTT. It translates to CATSAGGASTDTQYF.